This paragraph reports one T cell receptor (beta chain). Its antigen remains unknown. The data stem from a study of cytomegalovirus exposure and HLA in healthy donors. Primers included in the PCR were 60 Vbeta and 13 Jbeta primers. This table comes from immunoSEQ multiplex PCR, and its TCRdb copy is limited to in-frame clones, with some not included. Of roughly 130,000 clones in the sample, roughly 68% are singletons; the top ten hold around 5.5%. Study conclusions and caveats: In a later analysis, the majority of CMV-associated beta chains seemingly showed HLA restriction.

In germline, CDR1 is MNHNS, CDR2 SASEGT. The V gene lost 0 bases and the J gene lost 0 bases, with 8 bases spanning the gap. This CDR3 is 15 amino acids long. The chain carries TRBV6-1 and TRBJ1-2; possibly TRBD1 for D (5 bases). The sequenced sample was PBMCs. This sequence was found in a woman in her fifties or sixties in good health and CMV-seropositive. The CDR3 region has the DNA TGTGCCAGCAGTGAAGCGACAGTGACTAACTATGGCTACACCTTC. Residues: CASSEATVTNYGYTF.